Each of the 16 T cell receptor beta chains below was sequenced from the same sample in a study of cytomegalovirus exposure and HLA in healthy donors. Clones were sequenced by immunoSEQ multiplex PCR, and TCRdb holds only the in-frame ones, with some missing. This sample has roughly 52,000 clones; around 93% occur once, and the top ten carry 1.5% to 2%. The source material was PBMCs. These receptors were collected from a young woman in good health and CMV-seropositive.

This chain joins TRBV21-1 and TRBJ1-4. TRBV21-1 constitutes a pseudogene. There are 15 residues in the CDR3. The CDR3 loop is CASSNRAGANEKLFF. CDR3 in DNA: TGTGCCAGCAGCAATCGCGCCGGGGCTAATGAAAAACTGTTTTTT.

This CDR3 reads CASSSEQGFYNSPLHF. As DNA, the CDR3 is TGTGCCAGCAGCTCCGAACAGGGGTTCTATAATTCACCCCTCCACTTT. The J gene is TRBJ1-6, the V gene TRBV2; 7 nucleotides align to TRBD1. The germline CDR1 and CDR2 sequences are SNHLY and FYNNEI. Trimming took 6 bases from V and 3 from J; bases not matched to a gene: 8. The CDR3 has 16 amino acids.

The genes are TRBV9 and TRBJ1-1, with D maybe TRBD1 (6 bases). Germline V gives CDR1 SGDLS, CDR2 YYNGEE. The CDR3 loop spans 14 amino acids. The V end was cut by 0 bases, the J end by 3 bases, with 9 bases between. The CDR3 DNA reads as TGTGCCAGCAGCGTAGAGGGGGTGGACACTGAAGCTTTCTTT. Its protein is CASSVEGVDTEAFF.

The chain joins TRBV6-5 to TRBJ1-2; a possible D gene is TRBD1 (6 bases). With 2 bases removed from V and 2 bases from J, the gap between germline ends came to 9 bases. CDR3 length: 14 amino acids. Germline V CDR1 and CDR2: MNHEY, SVGAGI. CDR3 in DNA: TGTGCCAGCAGTTACGTACAGGGAAACTATGGCTACACCTTC. Its translation is CASSYVQGNYGYTF.

The chain uses TRBV4-1 and TRBJ2-4; D is undetermined. The CDR3 loop spans 11 amino acids. CDR1 and CDR2 from the germline V gene are MGHRA and YSYEKL. CDR3 residues: CALPGSNIQYF. For the CDR3, the DNA is TGCGCGCTCCCTGGCTCAAACATTCAGTACTTC.

In its sample, this clone was seen once. The CDR3 bases are TGCGCCAGCAGCCAAGAGGCCGCGACAGGGGGTGGCTACACCTTC. Its translation is CASSQEAATGGGYTF. The chain uses TRBV4-3 and TRBJ1-2, with 9 bases fitting TRBD1. V dropped 0 bases and J dropped 7; count of bases not matched to a gene: 6. Germline V gene lookup returns CDR1 LGHNA and CDR2 YSLEER. The CDR3 loop spans 15 amino acids.

J is TRBJ2-1 and V is TRBV9; TRBD1 might be the D (5 bases). Trimming pared 3 bases from V and 0 bases from J, leaving 10 bases between. CDR3 size: 15 residues. Germline V CDR1 and CDR2: SGDLS, YYNGEE. The CDR3 bases are TGTGCCAGCAGCGCTCAGGGCTCCTCCTACAATGAGCAGTTCTTC. As protein: CASSAQGSSYNEQFF.

The rearrangement links TRBV7-9 to TRBJ2-1; 10 positions agree with TRBD2. V gave up 8 bases and J gave up 4 bases; unmatched junction bases: 8. CDR1 and CDR2 (germline): SEHNR, FQNEAQ (reference sequence). This CDR3 has 15 residues. CDR3 sequence (DNA): TGTGCCAGCCTGCCCGGTAGCGGGGGGTACAATGAGCAGTTCTTC. It specifies CASLPGSGGYNEQFF.

The rearrangement uses TRBV11-2 and TRBJ2-5; 9 nucleotides line up with TRBD2. The germline gives CDR1 SGHAT, CDR2 FQNNGV. Trimming took 4 bases from V and 1 from J; bases not matched to a gene: 10. This CDR3 has 17 residues. CDR3 residues: CASSSGGGLASQETQYF. Written as DNA, the CDR3 is TGTGCCAGCAGCTCGGGCGGGGGACTAGCAAGCCAAGAGACCCAGTACTTC.

This sequence joins TRBV7-2 and TRBJ2-3, with D unresolved. Germline CDR1 reads SGHTA; CDR2 reads FQGNSA. CDR3 length: 13 residues. V was pared by 3 bases and J by 4 bases, with 8 bases between. This CDR3 reads CASSFGEADTQYF. DNA for the CDR3: TGTGCCAGCAGCTTTGGAGAGGCAGATACGCAGTATTTT.

V usage is TRBV13 and J usage is TRBJ1-1; 7 bases match TRBD1. Unmatched junction bases numbered 1, after V lost 5 bases and J lost 7 bases. The CDR3 runs 11 residues. The germline V gene has CDR1 PRHDT and CDR2 FYEKMQ (reference sequence). The CDR3 region has the DNA TGTGCCAGCAGCCGGGACAGTGAAGCTTTCTTT. The encoded protein is CASSRDSEAFF. Full variable domain (rest looked up from reference TRBV13 and TRBJ1-1): AAGVIQSPRHLIKEKRETATLKCYPIPRHDTVYWYQQGPGQDPQFLISFYEKMQSDKGSIPDRFSAQQFSDYHSELNMSSLELGDSALYFCASSRDSEAFFGQGTRLTVV.

This clone was picked up one time. The gene calls are TRBV6-1 and TRBJ2-7, with D tentatively TRBD2 (5 bases). Germline values: CDR1 MNHNS, CDR2 SASEGT. CDR3 length: 12 residues. V was shortened by 8 bases and J by 7 bases, with 15 bases between the two germline ends. The CDR3 DNA is TGTGCCAGCTCTTCGGGGATCGGGGAGCAGTACTTC. It codes for CASSSGIGEQYF.

The V and J genes are TRBV28 and TRBJ1-1; D uncertain. CDR3 size: 12 residues. V lost 1 base to trimming and J lost 4 bases, with 4 bases between them. Per the germline V gene, CDR1 is MDHEN and CDR2 is SYDVKM. The CDR3 coding sequence is TGTGCCAGCAGTTTATTATTCACTGAAGCTTTCTTT. Protein sequence: CASSLLFTEAFF.

The V and J genes are TRBV28 and TRBJ1-4; the D gene is possibly TRBD1 (5 bases). Trimming removed 6 bases from V and 0 bases from J, with 11 bases in between. Germline CDR1 and CDR2: MDHEN and SYDVKM. This CDR3 has 15 amino acids. The CDR3 nucleotides read TGTGCCAGCAGCCGTACAGGAGCAACTAATGAAAAACTGTTTTTT. Its translation: CASSRTGATNEKLFF. The full variable domain, its missing parts supplied by reference TRBV28 and TRBJ1-4, is DVKVTQSSRYLVKRTGEKVFLECVQDMDHENMFWYRQDPGLGLRLIYFSYDVKMKEKGDIPEGYSVSREKKERFSLILESASTNQTSMYLCASSRTGATNEKLFFGSGTQLSVL.

The V gene is TRBV9, the J gene TRBJ1-1, with 8 positions matching TRBD1. The CDR3 runs 14 residues. J gave up 1 base and V 5 bases, and 4 bases lay outside the gene matches. Germline values: CDR1 SGDLS, CDR2 YYNGEE. CDR3 sequence: CASSGQGANTEAFF. In DNA form, the CDR3 reads TGTGCCAGCAGTGGGCAGGGGGCGAACACTGAAGCTTTCTTT.

This clone was observed a single time. The genes are TRBV29-1 and TRBJ1-2; unclear D gene. In germline, CDR1 is SQVTM, CDR2 ANQGSEA. The CDR3 consists of 13 residues. In nucleotides, the CDR3 is TGCGGATCTCGGGCCGGCCTCGGGGATGGCTACACCTTC. Protein product: CGSRAGLGDGYTF.